This T cell receptor (beta chain) was retrieved from a study of T cell responses to AZD1222 COVID-19 vaccine. This clone was seen just once. Produced via immunoSEQ multiplex PCR; TCRdb's table is partial and in-frame only. The table has under 150,000 clones, roughly 92% seen once. CDR3 length: 14 residues. CDR1 and CDR2 (germline): SGHAT, FQDESV (reference sequence). The V gene end was trimmed by 2 bases and the J gene end by 4 bases; junction bases not matched to a gene: 3. The sample was peripheral blood, taken on day 0 of AZD1222 vaccination. The sequence came from an adult in good health. V usage is TRBV11-1 and J usage is TRBJ2-3; 7 bases match TRBD1. The CDR3 region is CASSLTGAADTQYF. The CDR3 DNA is TGTGCCAGCAGCTTAACAGGGGCCGCAGATACGCAGTATTTT.